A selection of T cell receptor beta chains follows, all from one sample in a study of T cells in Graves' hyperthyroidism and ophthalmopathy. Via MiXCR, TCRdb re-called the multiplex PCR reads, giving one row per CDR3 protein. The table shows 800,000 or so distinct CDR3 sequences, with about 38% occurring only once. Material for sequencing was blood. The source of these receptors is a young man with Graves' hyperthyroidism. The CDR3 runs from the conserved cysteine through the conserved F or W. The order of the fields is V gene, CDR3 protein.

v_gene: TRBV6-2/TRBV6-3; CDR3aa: CASSSPRQINSPLHF
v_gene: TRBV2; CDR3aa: CASPDLGSPLHF
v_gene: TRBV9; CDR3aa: CASSSKGGADTGELFF
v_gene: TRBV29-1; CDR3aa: CSVGGTTPNYGYTF
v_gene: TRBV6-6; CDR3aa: CASSYSGTSGMDETQYF
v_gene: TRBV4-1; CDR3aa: CASSQDGGGGYGYTF
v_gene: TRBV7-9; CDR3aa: CASSFPQANYGYTF
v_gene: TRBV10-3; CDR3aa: CAIRLGTKDGYTF
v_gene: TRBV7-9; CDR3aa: CASSLVASGMPFEQYF
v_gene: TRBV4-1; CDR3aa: CASSQDQIYSPLHF
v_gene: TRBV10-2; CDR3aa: CASTEGQFEKLFF
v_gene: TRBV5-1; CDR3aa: CASSLAVGDEQYF
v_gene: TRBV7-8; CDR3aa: CASRRRQNSGANVLTF
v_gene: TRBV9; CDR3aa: CASSYSHGGGEQYF
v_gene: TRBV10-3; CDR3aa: CASTRAGGGNQPQHF
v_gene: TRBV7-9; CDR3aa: CASSRVSEKLFF
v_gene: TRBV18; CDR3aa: CASSPAPQGWSNQPQHF
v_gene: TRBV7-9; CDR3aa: CASSLQTGDGYTF
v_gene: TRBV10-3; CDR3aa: CASLGGKRGYEQYF
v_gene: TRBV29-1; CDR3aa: CSVGGAATDEKLFF
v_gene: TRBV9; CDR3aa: CASTQGTVNTEAFF
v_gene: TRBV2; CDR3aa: CASSEASSGTDTQYF
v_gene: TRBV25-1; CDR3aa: CASSEGPDNQPQHF
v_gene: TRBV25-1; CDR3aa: CASSAREAPNSNQPQHF
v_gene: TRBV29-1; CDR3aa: CSVAKHQGSYEQYF
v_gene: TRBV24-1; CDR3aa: CAVGTVNTEAFF
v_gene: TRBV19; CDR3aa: CAWSVRNTEAFF
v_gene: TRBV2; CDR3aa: CASSEAVGRGETQYF
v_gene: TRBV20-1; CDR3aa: CSAPAGGRGEQYF
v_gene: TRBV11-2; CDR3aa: CASSPVLAGGETQYF
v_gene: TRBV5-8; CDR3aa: CASSLAALQVMALHF
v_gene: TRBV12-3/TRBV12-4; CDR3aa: CASSPLGGSAYEQYF
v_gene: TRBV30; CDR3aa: CASLDTNEAFF
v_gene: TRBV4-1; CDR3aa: CASSFSLGTYEQYF
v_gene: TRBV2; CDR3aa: CASSDSSRSAEAFF
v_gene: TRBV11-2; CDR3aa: CASSLDRGLNSPLHF
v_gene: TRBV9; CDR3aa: CASSSINFPEAFF
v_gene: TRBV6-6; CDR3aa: CASNEIQGMNTEAFF
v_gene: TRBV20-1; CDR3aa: CSAREGTSGYEQYF
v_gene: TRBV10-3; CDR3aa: CASSRLTGGNEKLFF
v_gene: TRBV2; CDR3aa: CASLREAEQYF
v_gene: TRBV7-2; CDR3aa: CASSLDRDGNTIYF
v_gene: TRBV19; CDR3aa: CASRTGQGARTEAFF
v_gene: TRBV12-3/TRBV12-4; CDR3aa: CASSYTSGKYGYEQYF
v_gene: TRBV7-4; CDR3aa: CASGPGAYEQYF
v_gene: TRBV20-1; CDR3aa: CSAGDGREGEKLFF
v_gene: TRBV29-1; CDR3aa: CSARQGYTEAFF
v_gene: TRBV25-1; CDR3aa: CASSESGDLTYEQYF
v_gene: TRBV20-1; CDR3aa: CSAIQSSGANVLTF
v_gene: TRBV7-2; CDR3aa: CASSWGEGGNSPLHF
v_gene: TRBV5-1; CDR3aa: CASSSNRGRVTEAFF
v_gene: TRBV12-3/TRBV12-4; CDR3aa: CASRSNRDTDF
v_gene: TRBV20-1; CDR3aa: CSARFRATGGEQYF
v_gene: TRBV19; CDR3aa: CASSPDKSSGNTIYF
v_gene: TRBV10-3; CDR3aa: CAISQRDRAGANVLTF
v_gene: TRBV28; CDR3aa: CASSLHQGGTEAFF
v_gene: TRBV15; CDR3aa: CATSRDSEDPGETQYF
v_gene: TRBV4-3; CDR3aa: CASSQYTDAYEQYF
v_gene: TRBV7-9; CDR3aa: CASTLSAGRETQYF